Listed here are 29 T cell receptor beta chains from one sample, sequenced in a study of vaccination and CD4 T cells after COVID-19. The treatment here: roughly 10-day PBMC culture with coronavirus spike peptide pools or control peptides (ViraFEST assay). Cultured CD4+ T-cell DNA underwent Oncomine TCR Beta short-read sequencing. TCRdb independently ran MiXCR on the PCR reads; one entry per CDR3 protein. The sample shows about 17,000 distinct CDR3 sequences, less than 70% of them seen only once. These receptors have no identified antigens. Source material: CD4+ T cells from blood, cultured in vitro. Receptors originate from a human donor who had recovered from COVID-19.

The chain recombines TRBV6-1 with TRBJ1-1; D is perhaps TRBD1 (5 bases). Trimming removed 3 bases from V and 4 bases from J, with 15 bases in between. The CDR3 contains 15 residues. The germline V gene has CDR1 MNHNS and CDR2 SASEGT. The CDR3 sequence: CASSEVGGEGTEAFF. CDR3 bases: TGTGCCAGCAGTGAGGTGGGGGGAGAAGGCACTGAAGCTTTCTTT.

With respect to this clonotype: A read error may produce the germline difference seen at one junction end. The chain is built from TRBV7-7 and TRBJ1-6; D gene ambiguous. Germline V gives CDR1 SSHAT, CDR2 FNYEAQ (reference sequence). The CDR3 is made up of 13 amino acids. This chain's CDR3 is CASSLGSDSPLHF. CDR3 nucleotides: TGTGCTAGCAGCTTAGGAAGTGATTCACCCCTCCACTTT.

The V call is TRBV2, the J call TRBJ2-7; D might be TRBD1 (6 bases). Germline CDR1 reads SNHLY; CDR2 reads FYNNEI. V was cut by 9 bases and J by 1 base, with 16 bases left in between. CDR3 length equals 14 residues. CDR3 sequence (DNA): TGTGCCAGTTTACAGGGTAGTGGGTCCTACGAGCAGTACTTC. Amino acids: CASLQGSGSYEQYF.

The chain has TRBV27 and TRBJ2-7; D remains unclear. Trimming shortened V by 6 bases and J by 0 bases, and 21 bases separated the two germline ends. The CDR3 runs to 17 residues. Germline loops: CDR1 MNHEY, CDR2 SMNVEV (reference sequence). The CDR3 DNA follows: TGTGCCAGCAGCCCGGTCTTGTTGACGGAGATCTCCTACGAGCAGTACTTC. Translated, it gives CASSPVLLTEISYEQYF.

This chain uses TRBV20-1 with TRBJ1-1; D uncertain. Trimming removed 2 bases at V and 3 bases at J, with 10 bases between. This CDR3 comprises 13 residues. From germline, CDR1 is DFQATT and CDR2 SNEGSKA (reference sequence). The CDR3 loop reads CSARREWDTEAFF. CDR3 in DNA: TGCAGTGCTAGAAGGGAATGGGACACTGAAGCTTTCTTT.

A few counts support this clonotype. This chain uses TRBV20-1 with TRBJ1-2; D might be TRBD1 (5 bases). Per the germline V gene, CDR1 is DFQATT and CDR2 is SNEGSKA (reference sequence). V lost 2 bases and J lost 3, with 10 bases in between. The CDR3 loop spans 13 amino acids. Here the CDR3 DNA reads TGCAGTGCTAGACAAGACAGATACTATGGCTACACCTTC. It codes for CSARQDRYYGYTF.

This clonotype was counted a few times. This sequence joins TRBV15 and TRBJ1-5; no clear D gene. V was trimmed by 0 bases and J by 0 bases, leaving 15 bases between them. Looked up from germline, CDR1 is LNHNV and CDR2 is YYDKDF (reference sequence). The CDR3 totals 18 residues. CDR3 loop: CATSRDLASSNSNQPQHF. CDR3 DNA: TGTGCCACCAGCAGAGATCTCGCCAGTTCTAATAGCAATCAGCCCCAGCATTTT.

By share, this clonotype ranks as medium-sized. CDR3 in amino acids: CASGAGGNSNQPQHF. CDR3 bases: TGTGCCAGCGGGGCGGGGGGAAATAGCAATCAGCCCCAGCATTTT. V gene TRBV6-1 combines with J gene TRBJ1-5, with D tentatively TRBD1 (5 bases). Trimming left V 8 bases short and J 0 bases short, with 14 bases between. The CDR3 spans 15 residues. Germline assignment: CDR1 MNHNS and CDR2 SASEGT.

This sequence joins TRBV20-1 and TRBJ1-1; D unclear. The germline V gene encodes CDR1 DFQATT and CDR2 SNEGSKA (reference sequence). The CDR3 has 14 residues. V was clipped by 5 bases and J by 1 base, with 14 bases between them. CDR3 DNA sequence: TGCAGTGCTCCTGGATTCAGTGAGAACACTGAAGCTTTCTTT. Translated, it gives CSAPGFSENTEAFF.

The CDR3 nucleotides are TGTGCCAGCAGCTACCGCCGGGACAACGAGCAGTACTTC. Amino acid sequence: CASSYRRDNEQYF. The chain employs TRBV7-2 and TRBJ2-7; D perhaps matches TRBD1 (6 bases). This CDR3 spans 13 amino acids. Germline V gives CDR1 SGHTA, CDR2 FQGNSA. The ends were cut back, 4 bases at V and 5 bases at J, with 12 bases in the middle.

The V and J genes are TRBV20-1 and TRBJ2-1; a possible D gene is TRBD2 (5 bases). Per the germline V gene, CDR1 is DFQATT and CDR2 is SNEGSKA (reference sequence). The CDR3 sequence is 13 residues long. V dropped 8 bases and J dropped 4 bases, with 15 bases sitting between them. The CDR3 loop reads CSLSETSYNEQFF. CDR3 nucleotides: TGCAGTCTTAGCGAGACCTCTTACAATGAGCAGTTCTTC.

This chain connects TRBV5-1 to TRBJ1-2; 7 bases are a match to TRBD1. Germline V CDR1 and CDR2: SGHRS, YFSETQ. V trimming: 4 bases; J trimming: 1 base; junction bases outside the gene matches: 7. The CDR3 has 15 residues. CDR3: CASSGGTASNYGYTF. The CDR3 nucleotides read TGCGCCAGCAGCGGCGGGACAGCGAGTAACTATGGCTACACCTTC.

This clonotype was picked up a small number of times. The chain couples TRBV11-3 to TRBJ2-3; D remains unclear. The CDR3 covers 14 residues. The V gene's germline CDR1 is SGHNT and CDR2 YENEEA. Trimming removed 5 bases at V and 0 bases at J, with 9 bases between. DNA of the CDR3: TGTGCCAGCAGCAGTTACAGTAGCACAGATACGCAGTATTTT. It is translated as CASSSYSSTDTQYF.

This chain links TRBV4-3 with TRBJ2-1; D is perhaps TRBD2 (7 bases). This CDR3 has 14 amino acids. V gave up 2 bases and J gave up 9 bases, with 14 bases separating them. Germline V gene sequence: CDR1 LGHNA, CDR2 YSLEER. The CDR3 loop reads CASSQRGGQVEQFF. Here the CDR3 DNA reads TGCGCCAGCAGCCAAAGGGGGGGGCAGGTTGAGCAGTTCTTC.

A single count supports this clonotype. V usage is TRBV7-3 and J usage is TRBJ2-1, with 14 bases that match TRBD2. The length of the CDR3 is 17 residues. Germline CDR1 and CDR2: SGHTA and FQGTGA. Trimming removed 5 bases from V and 7 bases from J; junction bases left unmatched: 10. The CDR3 coding sequence is TGTGCCAGCAGCCAAACCGGGACTAGCGGGGGCCTTAATGAGCAGTTCTTC. Protein product: CASSQTGTSGGLNEQFF.

DNA for the CDR3: TGCGCCAGCAGCTTGGAGGCCCAGTTAACTGAAGCTTTCTTT. Translated: CASSLEAQLTEAFF. The V call is TRBV5-1, the J call TRBJ1-1, with D uncertain. CDR3 length: 14 residues. The V gene's germline CDR1 is SGHRS and CDR2 YFSETQ. V was shortened by 0 bases and J by 5 bases, with 11 bases between the two germline ends. Variable domain in full (rest from reference TRBV5-1 and TRBJ1-1): KAGVTQTPRYLIKTRGQQVTLSCSPISGHRSVSWYQQTPGQGLQFLFEYFSETQRNKGNFPGRFSGRQFSNSRSEMNVSTLELGDSALYLCASSLEAQLTEAFFGQGTRLTVV.

The chain is built from TRBV10-2 and TRBJ2-3; 12 bases line up with TRBD2. Germline CDR1 and CDR2: WSHSY and SAAADI. The CDR3 consists of 23 residues. Germline trimming cut 6 bases from V and 2 bases from J; bases unmatched to any gene: 27. In DNA form, the CDR3 reads TGCGCCAGCAGGATCGACTGGGGGGACAGGAAACTTCTAGCGGGAGGGCCCACAGATACGCAGTATTTT. Its translation is CASRIDWGDRKLLAGGPTDTQYF.

This chain connects TRBV20-1 to TRBJ2-5; D remains ambiguous. The CDR3 is 11 amino acids. Germline CDR1 is DFQATT and CDR2 is SNEGSKA (reference sequence). Trimming took off 3 bases at V and 6 bases at J, with 8 bases between the two ends. The CDR3 region is CSASIRKTQYF. The CDR3, as DNA: TGCAGTGCTAGTATTAGGAAGACCCAGTACTTC.

This clonotype was detected only a few times. The chain employs TRBV19 and TRBJ2-7; TRBD1 or TRBD2 may be the D gene (5 bases each). Trimming took 5 bases from V and 6 from J, leaving 26 bases between them. The CDR3 runs to 17 residues. CDR1 is LNHDA, CDR2 SQIVND, per germline (reference sequence). CDR3 in amino acids: CASSRYGTGRLASEQYF. The CDR3 DNA reads TGTGCCAGTAGTCGCTACGGGACCGGAAGATTAGCGTCCGAGCAGTACTTC.

The genes are TRBV19 and TRBJ2-7; no clear D. Germline V gene sequence: CDR1 LNHDA, CDR2 SQIVND (reference sequence). The CDR3 covers 14 residues. V was shortened by 1 base and J by 4 bases, with 11 bases between the two germline ends. CDR3 nucleotide sequence: TGTGCCAGTAGTATAGGGACGAAGGGTTACGAGCAGTACTTC. The encoded protein is CASSIGTKGYEQYF.

The chain carries TRBV20-1 and TRBJ1-1; a possible D gene is TRBD1 (6 bases). V lost 0 bases to trimming and J lost 1 base, with 12 bases between them. This CDR3 is built from 15 residues. In germline, CDR1 is DFQATT, CDR2 SNEGSKA (reference sequence). The CDR3 sequence is CSARDIGRGNTEAFF. CDR3 DNA: TGCAGTGCTAGAGATATCGGCAGGGGGAACACTGAAGCTTTCTTT.

The chain has TRBV9 and TRBJ1-1, with a possible D match to TRBD1 (6 bases). This CDR3 has 15 amino acids. V was clipped by 0 bases and J by 1 base, with 10 bases between them. Germline CDR1 reads SGDLS; CDR2 reads YYNGEE. The CDR3 coding sequence is TGTGCCAGCAGCGTAGGGGGACAAGAGAACACTGAAGCTTTCTTT. It yields the protein CASSVGGQENTEAFF.

The V gene is TRBV15, the J gene TRBJ2-4; D could derive from TRBD1 or TRBD2 (5 bases each). V dropped 3 bases and J dropped 0 bases, with 9 bases sitting between them. Per germline, CDR1 LNHNV and CDR2 YYDKDF (reference sequence). This CDR3 contains 15 residues. In DNA, the CDR3 is TGTGCCACCAGCAGGAGGGGAAAAGCCAAAAACATTCAGTACTTC. Amino acids: CATSRRGKAKNIQYF. The variable domain in full, with the rest retrieved from reference TRBV15 and TRBJ2-4, is DAMVIQNPRYQVTQFGKPVTLSCSQTLNHNVMYWYQQKSSQAPKLLFHYYDKDFNNEADTPDNFQSRRPNTSFCFLDIRSPGLGDTAMYLCATSRRGKAKNIQYFGAGTRLSVL.

This chain links TRBV7-7 with TRBJ2-3, with 9 bases lining up with TRBD2. Germline trimming cut 1 base from V and 2 bases from J; bases unmatched to any gene: 1. The CDR3 has 15 residues. Germline CDR1 SSHAT, CDR2 FNYEAQ (reference sequence). The CDR3 DNA is TGTGCCAGCAGCTTAGGCGGGAGGGCCACAGATACGCAGTATTTT. It codes for CASSLGGRATDTQYF.

The gene calls are TRBV7-2 and TRBJ1-3, with D perhaps TRBD1 (5 bases). Between the trimmed V and J ends, which lost 1 base and 12 bases, there was a span of 16 bases. Per the germline V gene, CDR1 is SGHTA and CDR2 is FQGNSA. This CDR3 is built from 14 residues. CDR3: CASSLDRQSSDIYF. The CDR3 DNA sequence: TGTGCCAGCAGCTTAGACAGACAGTCCTCCGACATATATTTT. Full variable domain (missing parts from reference TRBV7-2 and TRBJ1-3): GAGVSQSPSNKVTEKGKDVELRCDPISGHTALYWYRQSLGQGLEFLIYFQGNSAPDKSGLPSDRFSAERTGGSVSTLTIQRTQQEDSAVYLCASSLDRQSSDIYFGEGSWLTVV.

This clonotype was recorded a few times. This rearrangement joins TRBV15 to TRBJ1-2, with 7 bases aligning to TRBD1. The germline gives CDR1 LNHNV, CDR2 YYDKDF (reference sequence). The CDR3 covers 15 residues. After removal of 1 base from V and 1 base from J, the junction contained 3 bases not matched to a gene. Here the CDR3 reads CATSRGTGFNYGYTF. CDR3 DNA sequence: TGTGCCACCAGCAGAGGGACAGGATTTAACTATGGCTACACCTTC.

V usage is TRBV10-3 and J usage is TRBJ2-2; D perhaps matches TRBD2 (5 bases). Germline V lookup: CDR1 ENHRY, CDR2 SYGVKD. Trimming cost V 2 bases and J 7 bases, with 8 bases left between them. This CDR3 is built from 13 residues. The chain's CDR3 is CAISERESGELFF. CDR3 DNA: TGTGCCATCAGTGAGAGGGAGAGCGGGGAGCTGTTTTTT.

This clonotype turned up a few times. V usage is TRBV20-1 and J usage is TRBJ1-5, with unresolved D. Germline V gives CDR1 DFQATT, CDR2 SNEGSKA (reference sequence). V was clipped by 4 bases and J by 6 bases, with 10 bases between them. CDR3 length: 12 amino acids. The CDR3 here is CSATGYGQPQHF. In DNA, the CDR3 is TGCAGTGCTACCGGATATGGTCAGCCCCAGCATTTT.

In DNA form, the CDR3 reads TGCGCCAGCAGCTTGGAGGAATACACAGATACGCAGTATTTT. Amino acid sequence: CASSLEEYTDTQYF. The chain recombines TRBV5-1 with TRBJ2-3; the D is unclear. V lost 0 bases and J 2 bases, leaving 7 bases between the germline ends. Germline-derived CDR1 and CDR2 are SGHRS and YFSETQ. The CDR3 totals 14 residues.